The entry that follows covers one T cell receptor (beta chain) sequence. What it binds is not known. The treatment: around 19 received Ad26.COV2.S at low or high dose, single or two shots; about 5 received placebo; per-sample allocation not given. Sample collection was performed on day 63 after the first vaccine or placebo injection. The table came from immunoSEQ multiplex PCR; TCRdb's copy has only in-frame clones and leaves some out. This sample has over 350,000 clones, with less than 90% found just once. This entry comes from a study of Ad26.COV2.S vaccination and SARS-CoV-2 variants. Background on the study: Enrolled in COV1001, the donor was in the Ad26.COV2.S trial arm, which received the vaccine.

Study-wide results and limits: Breadth measured for non-spike TCRs was similar across vaccine and placebo recipients. Marked by substantial breadth, spike-specific CD8+ and CD4+ T cell responses were reportedly seen after vaccination.

Germline V lookup: CDR1 SGHDN, CDR2 FVKESK. The CDR3 sequence is 15 residues long. V dropped 0 bases and J dropped 5 bases, with 13 bases sitting between them. The receptor's source is a person between 18 and 60 years old who received the Ad26.COV2.S COVID-19 vaccine or a placebo. The J gene is TRBJ1-2, the V gene TRBV14, with D possibly being TRBD1 (5 bases). Sequences were derived from peripheral blood, sampled in a trial of Ad26.COV2.S vaccine versus placebo. CDR3 sequence (DNA): TGTGCCAGCAGCCAAGATACAGGTGGCGGGTATGGCTACACCTTC. It encodes CASSQDTGGGYGYTF.